This T cell receptor beta chain was sequenced for a study of cytomegalovirus exposure and HLA in healthy donors. Study-wide findings and caveats: The classifier reportedly diagnosed cytomegalovirus status with high sensitivity and specificity. Three of the chains that were CMV-associated were confirmed in vitro to be specific for CMV antigens. Most TCR sequences were seen very rarely across donors, but some public TCRs occurred in many.

Sequencing used immunoSEQ multiplex PCR; TCRdb keeps in-frame clones, though not all of them. This sample has 170,000 or so clones, with 84% found just once. The trim removed 5 bases at V and 2 bases at J, leaving 7 bases unmatched. The CDR3 length is 15 residues. From germline, CDR1 is SGHNT and CDR2 YYREEE (reference sequence). In this sample, this clone turned up a few times. Its antigen is unknown. Separate from the roughly 730-subject first cohort, the roughly 120-subject validation cohort was the one that the donors belonged to. The chain is built from TRBV5-4 and TRBJ2-7, with 10 positions matching TRBD2. The clonotype comes from a woman aged 18-29 years in good health and CMV-seropositive. The sequencing sample was made of PBMCs. Here the CDR3 DNA reads TGTGCCAGCAGGGCCGGGACTAGCGCAGCCTACGAGCAGTACTTC. This translates into CASRAGTSAAYEQYF.